This T cell receptor beta chain emerged from a study of blood T cell repertoires in COVID-19. About the research overall: Whether acute or convalescent, the COVID-19 samples came from the United States, Italy and Spain.

Assay: immunoSEQ multiplex PCR; the TCRdb copy retains only in-frame clones and omits some. The table includes under 85,000 clones, roughly 84% detected once. Germline CDR1 reads LNHDA; CDR2 reads SQIVND (reference sequence). With 2 bases removed from V and 1 base from J, the gap between germline ends came to 11 bases. The CDR3 consists of 15 residues. Sequences were obtained from peripheral blood. This sequence originates from a man between 50 and 59 years old with acute or convalescent COVID-19. V gene TRBV19 combines with J gene TRBJ1-1; D might be TRBD1 (6 bases). The CDR3 nucleotides are TGTGCCAGTAGTATACGCGGGGGACAGAACACTGAAGCTTTCTTT. Its protein product is CASSIRGGQNTEAFF.